This TCR beta chain was recorded in a study of blood T cell repertoires in COVID-19. TCRdb keeps only in-frame clones here, not all; method: immunoSEQ multiplex PCR. Counted here are 150,000 to 200,000 clones, roughly 89% occurring once; the ten biggest clones make up roughly 3.3%. The CDR3 spans 12 residues. The germline V gene has CDR1 SGHDT and CDR2 YYEEEE. Between the trimmed V and J ends, which lost 0 bases and 4 bases, there was a span of 2 bases. Sequencing input: peripheral blood. The chain is built from TRBV5-6 and TRBJ1-3, with D uncertain. The sequence came from a young man with active or convalescent COVID-19. CDR3 sequence: CASSLVGNTIYF. The CDR3 coding sequence is TGTGCCAGCAGCTTGGTAGGAAACACCATATATTTT. The full variable domain, with the rest looked up from reference TRBV5-6 and TRBJ1-3, is DAGVTQSPTHLIKTRGQQVTLRCSPKSGHDTVSWYQQALGQGPQFIFQYYEEEERQRGNFPDRFSGHQFPNYSSELNVNALLLGDSALYLCASSLVGNTIYFGEGSWLTVV.